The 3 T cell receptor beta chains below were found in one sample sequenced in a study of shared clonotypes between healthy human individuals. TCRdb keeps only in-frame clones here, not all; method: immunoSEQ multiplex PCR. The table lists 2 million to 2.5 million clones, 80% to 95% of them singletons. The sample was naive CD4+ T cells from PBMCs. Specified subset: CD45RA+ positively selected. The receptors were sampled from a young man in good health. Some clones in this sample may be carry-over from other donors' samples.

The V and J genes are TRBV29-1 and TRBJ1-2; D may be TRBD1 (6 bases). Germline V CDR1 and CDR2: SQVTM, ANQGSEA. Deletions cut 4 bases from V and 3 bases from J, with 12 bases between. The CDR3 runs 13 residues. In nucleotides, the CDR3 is TGCAGCGTTGCAGGGTCAGGGGACTATGGCTACACCTTC. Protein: CSVAGSGDYGYTF. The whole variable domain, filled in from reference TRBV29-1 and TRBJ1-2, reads SAVISQKPSRDICQRGTSLTIQCQVDSQVTMMFWYRQQPGQSLTLIATANQGSEATYESGFVIDKFPISRPNLTFSTLTVSNMSPEDSSIYLCSVAGSGDYGYTFGSGTRLTVV.

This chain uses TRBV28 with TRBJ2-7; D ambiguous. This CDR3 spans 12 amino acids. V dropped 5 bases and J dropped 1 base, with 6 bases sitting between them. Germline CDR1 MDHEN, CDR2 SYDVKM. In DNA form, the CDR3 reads TGTGCCAGCAGTCAGAGGTCCTACGAGCAGTACTTC. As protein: CASSQRSYEQYF.

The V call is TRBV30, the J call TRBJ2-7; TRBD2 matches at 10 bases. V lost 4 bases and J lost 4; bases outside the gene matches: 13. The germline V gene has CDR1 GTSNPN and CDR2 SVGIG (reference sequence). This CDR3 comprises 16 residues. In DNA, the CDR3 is TGTGCCTGGACCGCCTGGAGGACTAGCGGTAAATACGAGCAGTACTTC. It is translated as CAWTAWRTSGKYEQYF.